Below, 25 T cell receptor beta chains from the same sample are listed, as sequenced in a study of Graves' ophthalmopathy and Graves' hyperthyroidism. Investigators amplified TCR beta CDR3 regions from RNA transcripts. Scientists carried out first-round RT-PCR using HTBI primers and then a second-round multiplex PCR. TCRdb re-derived calls from the multiplex PCR reads in MiXCR, one entry per CDR3 protein. Of a few hundred thousand distinct CDR3 sequences listed, 35% to 40% were seen once; the top ten hold about 4%. Sequenced sample: peripheral blood or thyroid tissue (not recorded which). The receptors derive from an adult man with Graves' hyperthyroidism.

In regard to this clonotype: One base away lies a much larger clone, so this may be a sequencing read error. The chain carries TRBV6-5 and TRBJ2-2; no firm D call. Between the trimmed V and J ends, which lost 4 bases and 6 bases, there was a span of 12 bases. The CDR3 contains 14 residues. Per germline, CDR1 MNHEY and CDR2 SVGAGI. CDR3 DNA: TGTGCCAGCAGTTTCTTTGGCATACCCGGGGAGCTGTTTTTT. Protein product: CASSFFGIPGELFF.

The chain has TRBV11-1 and TRBJ1-4, with D unresolved. Germline V gene lookup returns CDR1 SGHAT and CDR2 FQDESV (reference sequence). Trimming shortened V by 4 bases and J by 7 bases, and 22 bases separated the two germline ends. CDR3 length equals 17 residues. CDR3: CASSSPTSGRLSEKLFF. The CDR3, as DNA: TGTGCCAGCAGCTCGCCGACTAGCGGGAGACTGAGTGAAAAACTGTTTTTT.

This clonotype was seen many times. The V call is TRBV5-1, the J call TRBJ2-7; no reliable D call. Per the germline V gene, CDR1 is SGHRS and CDR2 is YFSETQ. With 4 bases removed from V and 5 bases from J, the gap between germline ends came to 10 bases. The CDR3 has 12 residues. The CDR3: CASSRPGDEQYF. The CDR3 nucleotides are TGCGCCAGCAGCCGGCCAGGAGACGAGCAGTACTTC.

This clonotype was recorded at least ten times. The CDR3 spells CSARRQGYYGYTF. The CDR3 DNA sequence: TGCAGTGCTAGACGACAGGGCTACTATGGCTACACCTTC. The chain combines TRBV20-1 with TRBJ1-2; 7 positions match TRBD1. The V segment lost 2 bases and the J segment 3 bases; nucleotides outside the gene matches: 3. The CDR3 consists of 13 residues. The germline V gene has CDR1 DFQATT and CDR2 SNEGSKA (reference sequence).

The CDR3 region has the DNA TGTGCCAGCAGTCGACTGAATTCACCCCTCCACTTT. Its protein product is CASSRLNSPLHF. This chain uses TRBV2 with TRBJ1-6; D remains ambiguous. In germline, CDR1 is SNHLY, CDR2 FYNNEI. The CDR3 is made up of 12 amino acids. Between the trimmed V and J ends, which lost 5 bases and 7 bases, there was a span of 6 bases.

In this sample, this clonotype turned up many times. This rearrangement joins TRBV20-1 to TRBJ1-2; the match to TRBD1 covers 10 bases. From germline, CDR1 is DFQATT and CDR2 SNEGSKA (reference sequence). The length of the CDR3 is 14 residues. J was trimmed by 4 bases and V by 5 bases; bases with no gene match: 7. In nucleotides, the CDR3 is TGCAGTGCTCCGCGGGACAGGGGCGCCTATGGCTACACCTTC. It codes for CSAPRDRGAYGYTF.

The genes are TRBV9 and TRBJ2-2; 10 nucleotides align to TRBD2. V shed 1 base and J 1 base; nucleotides not matched to a gene: 4. The length of the CDR3 is 17 residues. The germline CDR1 and CDR2 sequences are SGDLS and YYNGEE. The CDR3 sequence: CASSVTRTSGNTGELFF. In DNA form, the CDR3 reads TGTGCCAGCAGCGTAACCCGGACTAGCGGGAACACCGGGGAGCTGTTTTTT.

This clonotype has at least ten counts. V and J are TRBV7-9 and TRBJ1-4; no clear D gene. The CDR3 consists of 13 residues. Germline V lookup: CDR1 SEHNR, CDR2 FQNEAQ (reference sequence). The germline V and J ends were trimmed by 4 bases and 4 bases, with 7 bases remaining between them. As DNA, the CDR3 is TGTGCCAGCAGCTCGGACGGTAATGAAAAACTGTTTTTT. This encodes CASSSDGNEKLFF.

Only a few counts were recorded for this clonotype. V usage is TRBV6-9 and J usage is TRBJ1-2, with D uncertain. Trimming stripped 7 bases from V and 3 bases from J, with 15 bases between. The CDR3 extends over 14 amino acids. CDR1 and CDR2 from the germline V gene are MNHGY and SVAAGI. The CDR3 protein is CASIRPGLDYGYTF. The CDR3 DNA is TGTGCCAGCATTAGGCCCGGGTTGGACTATGGCTACACCTTC.

This clonotype occurred many times. The gene calls are TRBV12-3 or TRBV12-4 and TRBJ1-1; TRBD1 agrees at 8 bases. The trim removed 6 bases at V and 4 bases at J, leaving 7 bases unmatched. This CDR3 has 14 residues. The CDR3 loop is CASRSGGASTEAFF. The CDR3 DNA reads as TGTGCCAGCAGATCAGGGGGCGCAAGCACTGAAGCTTTCTTT.

Ten or more counts support this clonotype. The chain recombines TRBV7-2 with TRBJ1-6; TRBD1 matches 8 bases. Per germline, CDR1 SGHTA and CDR2 FQGNSA. V dropped 3 bases and J dropped 9; count of bases not matched to a gene: 10. CDR3 length: 16 amino acids. CDR3 residues: CASSFNTGTGLSPLHF. CDR3 coding DNA: TGTGCCAGCAGCTTCAACACCGGGACAGGACTTTCACCCCTCCACTTT.

Comment on this clonotype: A much bigger clone sits one base away, suggesting this may be a read error. This rearrangement joins TRBV6-5 to TRBJ2-5; TRBD2 matches 9 bases. The trim removed 4 bases at V and 5 bases at J, leaving 11 bases unmatched. This CDR3 has 16 residues. Germline values: CDR1 MNHEY, CDR2 SVGAGI. CDR3 sequence reads: CASSSTVAGVVETQYF. The CDR3 nucleotides read TGTGCCAGCAGTTCCACAGTAGCGGGAGTGGTGGAGACCCAGTACTTC.

This clonotype was counted a single time. This chain uses TRBV2 with TRBJ1-5, with a weak D call TRBD1 (5 bases). This CDR3 has 16 amino acids. CDR1 and CDR2 from the germline V gene are SNHLY and FYNNEI. With 5 bases removed from V and 1 base from J, the gap between germline ends came to 15 bases. The CDR3 nucleotides read TGTGCCAGCAGTCCCCCAGGGCAGAGGAGCAATCAGCCCCAGCATTTT. Translation gives CASSPPGQRSNQPQHF.

The chain has TRBV6-1 and TRBJ1-2, with D perhaps matching TRBD1 (6 bases). The V end was cut by 3 bases, the J end by 5 bases, with 13 bases between. CDR1 is MNHNS and CDR2 is SASEGT in the germline V gene. The CDR3 is 14 amino acids. The CDR3 coding sequence is TGTGCCAGCAGTGAGGACTTGGGGACATATGGCTACACCTTC. It is translated as CASSEDLGTYGYTF.

This clonotype came up once. J is TRBJ1-5 and V is TRBV7-8; D remains unclear. V gave up 5 bases and J gave up 6 bases, with 23 bases separating them. Per the germline V gene, CDR1 is SGHVS and CDR2 is FQNEAQ. The CDR3 loop spans 17 amino acids. This CDR3 is CASSLYSRGSVVQPQHF. Written as DNA, the CDR3 is TGTGCCAGCAGCCTCTATAGTCGAGGGTCGGTGGTTCAGCCCCAGCATTTT.

The V call is TRBV28, the J call TRBJ1-4; no clear D gene. The CDR3 sequence is 13 residues long. The germline V gene encodes CDR1 MDHEN and CDR2 SYDVKM. Trimming cost V 5 bases and J 8 bases, with 12 bases left between them. The CDR3, as DNA: TGTGCCAGCAGTGGAAATATGGGGGAAAAACTGTTTTTT. As protein: CASSGNMGEKLFF.

This clonotype was observed many times. The V gene is TRBV12-3 or TRBV12-4, the J gene TRBJ1-2, with TRBD1 matching over 8 bases. The CDR3 runs to 14 residues. J was trimmed by 3 bases and V by 7 bases; bases with no gene match: 7. The CDR3 sequence is CASTTQGAYYGYTF. The CDR3 DNA follows: TGTGCCAGCACCACTCAGGGGGCGTACTATGGCTACACCTTC.

Concerning this clonotype itself: Being one base from a much bigger clone, this may be a read error. The V call is TRBV7-9, the J call TRBJ1-1; 7 positions match TRBD1. Germline V lookup: CDR1 SEHNR, CDR2 FQNEAQ (reference sequence). J was trimmed by 1 base and V by 5 bases; bases with no gene match: 4. The CDR3 spans 14 residues. The chain's CDR3 is CASSPDRENTEAFF. The CDR3 nucleotides read TGTGCCAGCAGCCCCGACAGGGAGAACACTGAAGCTTTCTTT.

This clonotype was seen many times. The chain carries TRBV20-1 and TRBJ1-2; 7 bases are shared with TRBD1. The CDR3 contains 13 residues. CDR1 is DFQATT and CDR2 is SNEGSKA in the germline V gene (reference sequence). The V gene end was trimmed by 3 bases and the J gene end by 7 bases; junction bases not matched to a gene: 8. The CDR3: CSASLAGGSGYTF. DNA for the CDR3: TGCAGTGCTAGTTTGGCAGGGGGATCTGGCTACACCTTC.

On this clonotype: A junction boundary mismatches the germline segment, possibly from a read error. The V gene is TRBV12-3 or TRBV12-4, the J gene TRBJ1-2, with D perhaps matching TRBD1 (5 bases). This CDR3 contains 14 residues. CDR3 DNA sequence: TGTGCCAGCAGTCGCGGAGAACAGGCCTATGGCTGCACCTTC. This encodes CASSRGEQAYGCTF.

This sequence joins TRBV2 and TRBJ2-7; 7 nucleotides agree with TRBD2. The CDR3 contains 14 residues. V shed 7 bases and J 3 bases; nucleotides not matched to a gene: 9. Germline V gene data show CDR1 as SNHLY and CDR2 as FYNNEI. Here the CDR3 DNA reads TGTGCCAGCAACCCCCGGGGGGACGGCTACGAGCAGTACTTC. Encoded protein: CASNPRGDGYEQYF.

Ten or more counts support this clonotype. The chain carries TRBV7-3 and TRBJ2-2, with 9 bases identical to TRBD1. The CDR3 length is 16 residues. From germline, CDR1 is SGHTA and CDR2 FQGTGA. The V and J ends lost 3 bases and 5 bases, in that order; junction bases with no gene match: 7. Here the CDR3 reads CASSFGGQGLTGELFF. CDR3 DNA sequence: TGTGCCAGCAGCTTCGGTGGACAGGGGTTGACCGGGGAGCTGTTTTTT. The variable domain in full, completed from reference TRBV7-3 and TRBJ2-2, reads GAGVSQTPSNKVTEKGKYVELRCDPISGHTALYWYRQSLGQGPEFLIYFQGTGAADDSGLPNDRFFAVRPEGSVSTLKIQRTERGDSAVYLCASSFGGQGLTGELFFGEGSRLTVL.

The chain has TRBV7-8 and TRBJ2-7, with TRBD1 matching 7 bases. The last part of the DNA fits TRBJ2-1 better; the J call may be wrong. The CDR3 runs 14 residues. Germline CDR1 reads SGHVS; CDR2 reads FQNEAQ. CDR3 DNA sequence: TGTGCCAGCAGCCCAGCCGGACAGGCCGGTGAGCAGTTCTTC. It translates to CASSPAGQAGEQFF.

This chain uses TRBV29-1 with TRBJ2-7; TRBD2 matches 13 bases. Trimming cost V 6 bases and J 3 bases; bases outside gene matches: 2. Germline lookup yields CDR1 SQVTM and CDR2 ANQGSEA. This CDR3 has 13 amino acids. The CDR3 sequence is CSVGLAGDYEQYF. CDR3 coding DNA: TGCAGCGTCGGACTAGCGGGGGACTACGAGCAGTACTTC.

This sequence joins TRBV12-3 or TRBV12-4 and TRBJ2-5, with a possible D match to TRBD1 (6 bases). The CDR3 contains 16 residues. V lost 3 bases and J lost 5, with 19 bases in between. The CDR3, as DNA: TGTGCCAGCAGTTTGCGCTGGGGGCGGATGTTGGAGACCCAGTACTTC. Residues: CASSLRWGRMLETQYF.